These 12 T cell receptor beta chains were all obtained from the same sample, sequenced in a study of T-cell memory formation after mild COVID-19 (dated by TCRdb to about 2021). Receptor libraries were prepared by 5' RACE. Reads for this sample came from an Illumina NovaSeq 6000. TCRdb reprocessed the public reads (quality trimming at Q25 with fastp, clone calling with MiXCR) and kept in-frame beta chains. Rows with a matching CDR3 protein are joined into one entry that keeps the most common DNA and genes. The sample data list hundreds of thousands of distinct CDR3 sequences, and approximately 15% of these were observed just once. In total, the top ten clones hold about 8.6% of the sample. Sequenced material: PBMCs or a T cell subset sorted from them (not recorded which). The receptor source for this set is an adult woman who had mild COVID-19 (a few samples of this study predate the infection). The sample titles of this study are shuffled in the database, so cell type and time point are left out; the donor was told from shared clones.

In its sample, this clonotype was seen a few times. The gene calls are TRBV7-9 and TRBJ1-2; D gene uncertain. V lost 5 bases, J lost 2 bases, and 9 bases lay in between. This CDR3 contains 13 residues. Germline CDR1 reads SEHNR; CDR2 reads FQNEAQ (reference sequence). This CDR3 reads CASSEDWNYGYTF. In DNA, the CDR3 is TGTGCCAGCAGCGAGGACTGGAACTATGGCTACACCTTC.

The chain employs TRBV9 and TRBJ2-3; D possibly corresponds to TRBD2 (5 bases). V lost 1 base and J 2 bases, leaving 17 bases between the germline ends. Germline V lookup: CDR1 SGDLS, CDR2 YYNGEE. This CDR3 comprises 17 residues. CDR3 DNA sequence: TGTGCCAGCAGCGTACCCAATGAGGCGAGGGACACAGATACGCAGTATTTT. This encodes CASSVPNEARDTDTQYF.

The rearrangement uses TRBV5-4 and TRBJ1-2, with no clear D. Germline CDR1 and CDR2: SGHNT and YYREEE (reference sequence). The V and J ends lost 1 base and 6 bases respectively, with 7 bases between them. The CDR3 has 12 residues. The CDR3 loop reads CASSLRGNGYTF. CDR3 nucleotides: TGTGCCAGCAGCTTGAGAGGGAATGGCTACACCTTC.

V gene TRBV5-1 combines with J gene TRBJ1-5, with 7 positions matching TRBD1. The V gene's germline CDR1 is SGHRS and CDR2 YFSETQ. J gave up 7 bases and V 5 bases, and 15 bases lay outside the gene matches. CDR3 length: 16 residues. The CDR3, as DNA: TGCGCCAGCAGGACAGGGCGTGGGTGGGAAAGGCAGCCCCAGCATTTT. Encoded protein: CASRTGRGWERQPQHF.

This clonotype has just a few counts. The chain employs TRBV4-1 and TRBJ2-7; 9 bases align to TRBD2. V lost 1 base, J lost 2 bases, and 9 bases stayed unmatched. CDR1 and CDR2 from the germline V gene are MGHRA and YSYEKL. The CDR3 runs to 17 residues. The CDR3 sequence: CASSQAPLASGAYEQYF. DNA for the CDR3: TGCGCCAGCAGCCAAGCGCCTCTGGCTAGCGGGGCCTACGAGCAGTACTTC.

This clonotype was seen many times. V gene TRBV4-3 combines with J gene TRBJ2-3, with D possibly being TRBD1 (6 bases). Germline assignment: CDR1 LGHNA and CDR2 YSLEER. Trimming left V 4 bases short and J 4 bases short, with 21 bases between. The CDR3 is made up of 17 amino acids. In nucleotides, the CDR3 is TGCGCCAGCAGCCCCGCACCTTTGGGGGCGCAACCAGATACGCAGTATTTT. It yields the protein CASSPAPLGAQPDTQYF.

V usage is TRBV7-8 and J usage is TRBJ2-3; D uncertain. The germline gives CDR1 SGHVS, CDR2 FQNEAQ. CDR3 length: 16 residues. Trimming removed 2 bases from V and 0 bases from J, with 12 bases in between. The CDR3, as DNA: TGTGCCAGCAGCTTATTTGGCATCGCTAGCACAGATACGCAGTATTTT. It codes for CASSLFGIASTDTQYF.

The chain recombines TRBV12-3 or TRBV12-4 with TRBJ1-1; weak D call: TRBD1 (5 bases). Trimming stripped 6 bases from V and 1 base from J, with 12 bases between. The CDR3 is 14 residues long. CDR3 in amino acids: CASRPPGGNTEAFF. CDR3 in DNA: TGTGCCAGCAGACCCCCCGGGGGGAACACTGAAGCTTTCTTT.

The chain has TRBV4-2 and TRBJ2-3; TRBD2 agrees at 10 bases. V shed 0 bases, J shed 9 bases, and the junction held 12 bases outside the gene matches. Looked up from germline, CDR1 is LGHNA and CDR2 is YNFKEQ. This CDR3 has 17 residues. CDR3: CASSQDLGTSGVATQYF. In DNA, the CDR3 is TGTGCCAGCAGCCAAGATTTAGGCACTAGCGGGGTGGCGACGCAGTATTTT.

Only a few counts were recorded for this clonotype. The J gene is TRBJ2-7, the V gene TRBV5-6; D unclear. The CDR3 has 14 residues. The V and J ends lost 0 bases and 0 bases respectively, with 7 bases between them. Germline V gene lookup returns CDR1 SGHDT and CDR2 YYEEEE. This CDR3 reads CASSLDPDSYEQYF. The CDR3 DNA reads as TGTGCCAGCAGCTTGGATCCAGACTCCTACGAGCAGTACTTC.

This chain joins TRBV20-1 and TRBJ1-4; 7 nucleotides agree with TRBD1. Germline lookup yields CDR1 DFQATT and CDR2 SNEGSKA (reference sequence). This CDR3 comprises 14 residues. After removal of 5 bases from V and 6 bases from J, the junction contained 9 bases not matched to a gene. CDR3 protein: CSALSGTDHEKLFF. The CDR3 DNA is TGCAGTGCTTTATCCGGGACAGACCATGAAAAACTGTTTTTT.

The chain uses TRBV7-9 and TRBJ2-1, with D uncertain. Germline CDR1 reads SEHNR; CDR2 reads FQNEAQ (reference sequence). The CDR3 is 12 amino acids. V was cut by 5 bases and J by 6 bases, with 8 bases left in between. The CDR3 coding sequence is TGTGCCAGCAGCCCCAACCTCAATGAGCAGTTCTTC. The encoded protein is CASSPNLNEQFF.